Included here is one T cell receptor beta chain sequence, with context. Original methodology: Amplification of reference gene primers was used by the study to estimate nucleated cell counts. Data came from immunoSEQ multiplex PCR; TCRdb stores just in-frame clones and leaves some out. That table furnishes V, J and clone size, whereas the DNA furnished D and trimming. In the table there are about 180,000 clones, around four fifths of which are singletons. This specimen comes from a study of blood T cell repertoires in COVID-19. As for the study in general: The analysed material was cDNA or gDNA that came from T cells, B-cell-depleted T cells, or PBMCs.

Enrolment of Seattle patients took place during active infection, and they were followed longitudinally. Trimming pared 3 bases from V and 2 bases from J, leaving 8 bases between. CDR1 SNHLY and CDR2 FYNNEI come from the germline V gene. There are 13 residues in the CDR3. The gene calls are TRBV2 and TRBJ2-7; D perhaps matches TRBD1 (6 bases). Sequenced: peripheral blood. The source is an older woman with COVID-19, enrolled during active disease. CDR3 sequence reads: CASSDRGPYEQYF. In DNA form, the CDR3 reads TGTGCCAGCAGTGACAGGGGACCCTACGAGCAGTACTTC.